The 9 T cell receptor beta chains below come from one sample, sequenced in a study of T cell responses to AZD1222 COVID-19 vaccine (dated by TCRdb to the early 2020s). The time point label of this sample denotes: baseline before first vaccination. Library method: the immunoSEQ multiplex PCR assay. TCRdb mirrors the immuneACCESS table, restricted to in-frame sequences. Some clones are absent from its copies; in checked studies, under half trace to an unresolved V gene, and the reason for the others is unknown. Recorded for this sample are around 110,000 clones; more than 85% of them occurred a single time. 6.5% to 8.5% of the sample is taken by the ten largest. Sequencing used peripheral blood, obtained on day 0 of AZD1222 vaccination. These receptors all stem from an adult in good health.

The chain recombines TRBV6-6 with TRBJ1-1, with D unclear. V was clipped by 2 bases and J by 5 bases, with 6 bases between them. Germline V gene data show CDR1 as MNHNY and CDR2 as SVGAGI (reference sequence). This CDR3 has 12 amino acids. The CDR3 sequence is CASSYPNTEAFF. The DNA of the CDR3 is TGTGCCAGCAGTTACCCTAATACTGAAGCTTTCTTT.

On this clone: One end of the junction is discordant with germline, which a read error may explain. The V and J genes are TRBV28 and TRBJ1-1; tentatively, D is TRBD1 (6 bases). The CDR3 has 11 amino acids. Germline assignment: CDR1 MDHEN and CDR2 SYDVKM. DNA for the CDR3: TGTGCCAGCAGAGGGGACAAAGGGTCCCTCTTT. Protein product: CASRGDKGSLF.

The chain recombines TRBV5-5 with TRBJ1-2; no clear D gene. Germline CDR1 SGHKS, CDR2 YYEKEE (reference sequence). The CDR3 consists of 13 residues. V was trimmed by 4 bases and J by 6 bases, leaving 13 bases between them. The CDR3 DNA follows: TGTGCCAGCAGCCCTTTTGGCGACGATGGCTACACCTTC. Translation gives CASSPFGDDGYTF.

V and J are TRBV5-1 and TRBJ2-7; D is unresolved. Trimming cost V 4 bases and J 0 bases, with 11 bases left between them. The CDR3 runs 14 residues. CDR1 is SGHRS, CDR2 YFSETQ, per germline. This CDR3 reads CASSPELSSYEQYF. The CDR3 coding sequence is TGCGCCAGCAGCCCGGAACTAAGCTCCTACGAGCAGTACTTC.

CDR3 nucleotides: TGTGCCAGCAGCCTCAATTCCGGGACCGGGAATGAGCAGTTCTTC. Amino acids: CASSLNSGTGNEQFF. The chain uses TRBV3-1 (or the pseudogene TRBV3-2) and TRBJ2-1, with D perhaps matching TRBD1 or TRBD2 (5 bases each). Per the germline V gene, CDR1 is LGHDT and CDR2 is YNNKEL (reference sequence). The CDR3 spans 15 residues. V was pared by 4 bases and J by 7 bases, with 17 bases between.

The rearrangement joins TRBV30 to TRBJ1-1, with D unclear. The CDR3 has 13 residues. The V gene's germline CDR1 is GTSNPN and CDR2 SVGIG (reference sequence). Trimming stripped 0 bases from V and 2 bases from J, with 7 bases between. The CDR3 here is CAWSVGRNTEAFF. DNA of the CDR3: TGTGCCTGGAGTGTAGGGCGAAACACTGAAGCTTTCTTT.

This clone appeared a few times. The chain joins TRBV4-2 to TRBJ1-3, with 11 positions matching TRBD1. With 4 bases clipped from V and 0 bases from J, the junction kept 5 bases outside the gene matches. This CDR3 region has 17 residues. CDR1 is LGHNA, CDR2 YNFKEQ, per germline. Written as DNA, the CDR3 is TGTGCCAGCAGCCGGGGGGACAGGGGGGACTCTGGAAACACCATATATTTT. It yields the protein CASSRGDRGDSGNTIYF.

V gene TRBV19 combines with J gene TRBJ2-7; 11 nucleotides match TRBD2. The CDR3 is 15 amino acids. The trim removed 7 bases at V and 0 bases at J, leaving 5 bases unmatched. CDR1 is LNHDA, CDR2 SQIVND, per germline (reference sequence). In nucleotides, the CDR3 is TGTGCCAGTACTCCTAGCGGGGGGTTCTCCTACGAGCAGTACTTC. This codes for CASTPSGGFSYEQYF. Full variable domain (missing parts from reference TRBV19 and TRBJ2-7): DGGITQSPKYLFRKEGQNVTLSCEQNLNHDAMYWYRQDPGQGLRLIYYSQIVNDFQKGDIAEGYSVSREKKESFPLTVTSAQKNPTAFYLCASTPSGGFSYEQYFGPGTRLTVT.

This CDR3 reads CASSQNSYQETQYF. DNA for the CDR3: TGTGCCAGCAGCCAAAACTCGTACCAAGAGACCCAGTACTTC. The chain has TRBV27 and TRBJ2-5, with D unclear. V lost 6 bases to trimming and J lost 0 bases, with 11 bases between them. The CDR3 spans 14 residues. Germline CDR1 is MNHEY and CDR2 is SMNVEV (reference sequence).